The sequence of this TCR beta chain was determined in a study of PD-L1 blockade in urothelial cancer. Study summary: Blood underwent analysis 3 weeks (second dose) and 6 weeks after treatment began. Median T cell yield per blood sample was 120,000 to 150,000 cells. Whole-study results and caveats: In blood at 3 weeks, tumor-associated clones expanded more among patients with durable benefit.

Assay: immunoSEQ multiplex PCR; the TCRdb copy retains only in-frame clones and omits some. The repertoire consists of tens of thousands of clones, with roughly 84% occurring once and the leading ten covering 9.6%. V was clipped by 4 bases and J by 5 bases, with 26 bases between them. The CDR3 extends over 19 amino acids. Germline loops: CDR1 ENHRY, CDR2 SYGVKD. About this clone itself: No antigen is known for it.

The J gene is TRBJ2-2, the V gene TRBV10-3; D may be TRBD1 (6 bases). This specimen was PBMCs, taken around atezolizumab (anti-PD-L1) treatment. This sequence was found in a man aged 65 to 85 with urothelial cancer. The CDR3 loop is CAISVQLVGGSQGTGELFF. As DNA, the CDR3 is TGTGCCATCAGTGTTCAACTCGTGGGCGGAAGCCAGGGGACCGGGGAGCTGTTTTTT.